Listed below are T cell receptor beta chains from one sample, sequenced in a study of cytomegalovirus exposure and HLA in healthy donors. TCRdb keeps only in-frame clones here, not all; method: immunoSEQ multiplex PCR. The table includes some 170,000 clones, about 80% detected once. The sample consisted of PBMCs. The receptor source for this set is a woman aged 30 to 39 in good health and CMV-seronegative. The CDR3 runs from the conserved cysteine through the conserved F or W. Each record gives: J gene, D gene, clone size, V gene, CDR3 protein, CDR3 DNA. A D gene is named only where the DNA matches it firmly. Size tells how often a clone was seen (once, few, many) or the class of an expanded clone, and some rows leave it out.

TRBJ2-3,TRBD1,-,TRBV11-2,CASSQQGAGTDTQYF,TGTGCCAGCAGCCAACAGGGGGCGGGCACAGATACGCAGTATTTT
TRBJ1-2,-,once,TRBV6-5,CASSYSRFGNVYGYTF,TGTGCCAGCAGTTACTCGAGGTTCGGGAACGTATATGGCTACACCTTC
TRBJ1-2,-,-,TRBV28,CASSFRPRGYGYTF,TGTGCCAGCAGTTTCCGACCCCGGGGATATGGCTACACCTTC
TRBJ2-1,-,-,TRBV7-3,CASSLSGNNEQFF,TGTGCCAGCAGCTTATCCGGGAACAATGAGCAGTTCTTC
TRBJ2-1,-,-,TRBV6-5,CASSYDSSYNEQFF,TGTGCCAGCAGTTACGACAGCTCCTACAATGAGCAGTTCTTC
TRBJ2-5,-,-,TRBV7-2,CASSLSAGNEETQYF,TGTGCCAGCAGCCTTAGTGCGGGGAATGAAGAGACCCAGTACTTC
TRBJ2-5,TRBD1,-,TRBV2,CASSDNRGLETQYF,TGTGCCAGCAGTGACAACAGGGGGCTAGAGACCCAGTACTTC
TRBJ2-3,TRBD1,once,TRBV6-5,CASSLDRGSDTQYF,TGTGCCAGCAGTCTTGACAGGGGGTCAGATACGCAGTATTTT
TRBJ1-4,TRBD1,-,TRBV5-6,CASSLGTGGLVGEKLFF,TGTGCCAGCAGCTTGGGGACAGGGGGATTAGTTGGTGAAAAACTGTTTTTT
TRBJ2-1,-,-,TRBV27,CASSLKPYRVGEQFF,TGTGCCAGCAGTTTAAAGCCGTACAGGGTGGGTGAGCAGTTCTTC
TRBJ2-4,TRBD1,-,TRBV7-2,CASSFEGAAKNSQYF,TGTGCCAGCAGCTTTGAGGGGGCGGCCAAAAACAGTCAGTACTTC
TRBJ2-2,TRBD1,-,TRBV11-2,CASSLVRGQGAIGELFF,TGTGCCAGCAGCTTAGTACGGGGACAGGGGGCCATCGGGGAGCTGTTTTTT
TRBJ2-5,TRBD2,-,TRBV13,CASSPRRVGRETQYF,TGTGCCAGCAGCCCGAGGCGGGTCGGGAGGGAGACCCAGTACTTC
TRBJ1-1,TRBD1,-,TRBV6-5,CASSYSRGQGEAFF,TGTGCCAGCAGTTACTCCAGGGGGCAGGGAGAAGCTTTCTTT
TRBJ2-3,TRBD2,-,TRBV5-8,CASSLRGLGSDTQYF,TGTGCCAGCAGCCTGAGGGGACTAGGTTCAGATACGCAGTATTTT
TRBJ2-7,-,-,TRBV7-2,CASSSFQVSYEQYF,TGTGCCAGCAGCTCATTTCAGGTCTCCTACGAGCAGTACTTC
TRBJ1-4,-,-,TRBV27,CASSFVVGEKLFF,TGTGCCAGCAGTTTCGTCGTCGGTGAAAAACTGTTTTTT
TRBJ1-2,TRBD1,-,TRBV19,CASSIPGQGGVVYGYTF,TGTGCCAGTAGTATCCCGGGACAGGGTGGAGTAGTCTATGGCTACACCTTC
TRBJ1-5,-,-,TRBV29-1,CSVAGTDQPQHF,TGCAGCGTTGCCGGGACTGATCAGCCCCAGCATTTT
TRBJ1-5,-,-,TRBV28,CASRLWSGGNQPQHF,TGTGCCAGCAGGCTTTGGAGCGGGGGCAATCAGCCCCAGCATTTT
TRBJ2-7,TRBD2,few,TRBV6-5,CASSPGLAGVKYF,TGTGCCAGCAGTCCCGGACTAGCGGGAGTTAAGTACTTC
TRBJ2-6,TRBD1,few,TRBV28,CASSKNRGSYSGANGLTF,TGTGCCAGCAGTAAGAACAGGGGCTCCTACTCTGGGGCCAACGGCCTGACTTTC
TRBJ1-1,-,few,TRBV11-2,CASSLENRVNTEAFF,TGTGCCAGCAGCTTAGAGAATCGCGTGAACACTGAAGCTTTCTTT
TRBJ1-6,TRBD1,-,TRBV6-6,CASSRDRESSPLHF,TGTGCCAGCAGCCGAGACAGGGAAAGTTCACCCCTCCACTTT
TRBJ2-1,-,-,TRBV4-2,CASSLTGMVDNEQFF,TGTGCCAGCAGCCTAACCGGGATGGTAGACAATGAGCAGTTCTTC
TRBJ1-3,TRBD1,few,TRBV28,CASSPIGQGASGNTIYF,TGTGCCAGCAGTCCTATCGGACAGGGGGCCTCTGGAAACACCATATATTTT
TRBJ1-4,-,-,TRBV5-4,CASSLKPPNEKLFF,TGTGCCAGCAGCTTAAAGCCCCCTAATGAAAAACTGTTTTTT
TRBJ2-7,-,-,TRBV10-3,CAISTVVAAGATYEQYF,TGTGCCATTTCGACTGTCGTGGCAGCGGGCGCAACCTACGAGCAGTACTTC
TRBJ1-5,-,-,TRBV19,CASSREIGQSDQPQHF,TGTGCCAGTAGTAGGGAAATTGGACAGAGTGATCAGCCCCAGCATTTT
TRBJ2-7,TRBD1,-,TRBV9,CASSTGQGNEQYF,TGTGCCAGCAGTACGGGACAGGGGAACGAGCAGTACTTC
TRBJ1-2,TRBD1,-,TRBV19,CASSYTGQGNYGYTF,TGTGCCAGTAGTTACACGGGACAGGGGAACTATGGCTACACCTTC
TRBJ2-4,-,once,TRBV7-9,CASSLRGKLAKNIQYF,TGTGCCAGCAGCTTAAGGGGCAAGTTAGCCAAAAACATTCAGTACTTC
TRBJ2-1,TRBD2,-,TRBV27,CASSPSGSMDEQFF,TGTGCCAGCAGCCCAAGCGGGAGTATGGATGAGCAGTTCTTC
TRBJ2-6,-,-,TRBV19,CASSSAGFSSGANVLTF,TGTGCCAGTAGTAGCGCGGGGTTTTCCTCTGGGGCCAACGTCCTGACTTTC
TRBJ2-7,-,-,TRBV6-5,CASSVAAEQYF,TGTGCCAGCAGTGTAGCAGCCGAGCAGTACTTC
TRBJ2-7,-,-,TRBV21-1,CASSERGPFYEQYF,TGTGCCAGCAGCGAGCGGGGCCCTTTCTACGAGCAGTACTTC
TRBJ1-4,-,-,TRBV9,CASSVGERQATNEKLFF,TGTGCCAGCAGCGTAGGGGAGAGGCAAGCAACTAATGAAAAACTGTTTTTT
TRBJ2-1,TRBD2,once,TRBV19,CASSIESESAGAYNEQFF,TGTGCCAGTAGTATAGAATCGGAGTCGGCGGGAGCCTACAATGAGCAGTTCTTC
TRBJ2-7,TRBD1,-,TRBV4-3,CASSQGQGAYEQYF,TGCGCCAGCTCCCAGGGACAGGGGGCCTACGAGCAGTACTTC
TRBJ1-2,TRBD1,-,TRBV19,CASSTWTGNYGYTF,TGTGCCAGTAGTACCTGGACAGGGAACTATGGCTACACCTTC
TRBJ2-1,TRBD1,-,TRBV28,CASTGQGSYNEQFF,TGTGCCAGCACTGGACAGGGGAGTTACAATGAGCAGTTCTTC
TRBJ1-2,TRBD1,once,TRBV4-3,CASSQEPLTGGHYGYTF,TGCGCCAGCAGCCAAGAACCATTGACAGGGGGCCACTATGGCTACACCTTC
TRBJ2-1,-,-,TRBV2,CASSIITYNEQFF,TGTGCCAGCAGTATTATAACCTACAATGAGCAGTTCTTC
TRBJ2-1,TRBD2,once,TRBV7-3,CASSSGRAEEQFF,TGTGCCAGCAGTAGCGGGAGGGCTGAAGAGCAGTTCTTC
TRBJ1-3,TRBD1,-,TRBV5-8,CASSRDRGLQLSGNTIYF,TGTGCCAGCAGCCGGGACAGGGGACTTCAACTCTCTGGAAACACCATATATTTT
TRBJ2-3,TRBD1,-,TRBV29-1,CSVVAGGMYTQYF,TGCAGCGTTGTGGCAGGGGGCATGTATACGCAGTATTTT
TRBJ1-1,-,few,TRBV28,CASSLWGRPTEAFF,TGTGCCAGCAGTTTATGGGGGCGCCCTACTGAAGCTTTCTTT
TRBJ2-5,TRBD1,-,TRBV7-9,CSSSRDRSQETQYF,TGTTCCAGCAGCCGGGACAGATCCCAAGAGACCCAGTACTTC
TRBJ2-1,-,-,TRBV19,CASSISLVREQFF,TGTGCCAGTAGTATCTCACTAGTACGTGAGCAGTTCTTC
TRBJ1-1,TRBD1,-,TRBV7-9,CSSSRQGEAFF,TGTTCCAGCAGCCGACAGGGAGAAGCTTTCTTT